The subject of this entry is one TCR beta chain. Per the authors' pipeline: Reference gene primer amplification in the assay estimated nucleated cell counts. The table came from immunoSEQ multiplex PCR; TCRdb's copy has only in-frame clones and leaves some out. That table gives V, J and clone size, and the DNA gave D and trimming. The sample records under 200,000 clones, 85% to 90% being singletons. Losses at the gene ends were 3 bases for V and 4 bases for J; bases not matched to a gene: 6. Germline CDR1 SGHRS, CDR2 YFSETQ. CDR3 length equals 14 residues. This sample is drawn from a study of blood T cell repertoires in COVID-19.

The V and J genes are TRBV5-1 and TRBJ1-2; 7 bases map to TRBD1. This clonotype was obtained from a man aged 35 to 55 with active or convalescent COVID-19. The sequencing input was peripheral blood. CDR3 in DNA: TGCGCCAGCAGCTACGGGGACAGCGCCTATGGCTACACCTTC. Its translation is CASSYGDSAYGYTF.